These T cell receptor beta chains were read from a single sample in a study of blood T cell repertoires in COVID-19. The data were produced by immunoSEQ multiplex PCR, yet TCRdb's version contains in-frame clones alone and is incomplete. The repertoire holds a few hundred thousand clones, with around nine tenths as singletons. Sequences were obtained from PBMCs or T cells enriched from blood (not recorded which). The receptors derive from a woman in her 30s who had recovered from COVID-19. Each CDR3 is given with its conserved first and last residue. Each record gives: J gene, V gene, CDR3 protein.

j_gene: TRBJ2-3; v_gene: TRBV4-1; CDR3aa: CASSQDGSDTQYF
j_gene: TRBJ1-1; v_gene: TRBV3-1/TRBV3-2; CDR3aa: CASINSGSNTEAFF
j_gene: TRBJ1-2; v_gene: TRBV7-9; CDR3aa: CASSTDRGEYGYTF
j_gene: TRBJ1-5; v_gene: TRBV27; CDR3aa: CASSSGQGARQPQHF
j_gene: TRBJ2-3; v_gene: TRBV30; CDR3aa: CAWSVGGASTDTQYF
j_gene: TRBJ1-2; v_gene: TRBV6-5; CDR3aa: CASTTLGGGYTF
j_gene: TRBJ2-1; v_gene: TRBV4-1; CDR3aa: CASSQDLAAPTGQFF
j_gene: TRBJ2-7; v_gene: TRBV6-4; CDR3aa: CASSEGTGGRRSSEQYF
j_gene: TRBJ2-5; v_gene: TRBV6-5; CDR3aa: CATQQDRVLETQYF
j_gene: TRBJ1-4; v_gene: TRBV7-2; CDR3aa: CASSVRQGGNEKLFF
j_gene: TRBJ2-2; v_gene: TRBV7-6; CDR3aa: CASSLGASGGAFTGELFF
j_gene: TRBJ2-3; v_gene: TRBV3-1/TRBV3-2; CDR3aa: CASSQAYWRGGLADTQYF
j_gene: TRBJ1-1; v_gene: TRBV30; CDR3aa: CAWRGRGRPKMTEAFF
j_gene: TRBJ1-1; v_gene: TRBV6-5; CDR3aa: CASSHPTAANTEAFF
j_gene: TRBJ1-2; v_gene: TRBV14; CDR3aa: CASSRAGQGRGYTF
j_gene: TRBJ1-1; v_gene: TRBV9; CDR3aa: CASSVAGASTEAFF
j_gene: TRBJ2-7; v_gene: TRBV14; CDR3aa: CASSQVVRTGEQYF
j_gene: TRBJ1-1; v_gene: TRBV30; CDR3aa: CAWRIWGDTEAFF
j_gene: TRBJ1-2; v_gene: TRBV5-8; CDR3aa: CASSLGGLGLYGYTF
j_gene: TRBJ2-2; v_gene: TRBV4-3; CDR3aa: CASSQEGTGPTGELFF
j_gene: TRBJ2-7; v_gene: TRBV7-8; CDR3aa: CASSPPVQGGRKGAYEQYF
j_gene: TRBJ2-3; v_gene: TRBV3-1/TRBV3-2; CDR3aa: CASSQEGLAGGRRIAQYF
j_gene: TRBJ2-1; v_gene: TRBV7-9; CDR3aa: CASSLGIAVVNEQFF
j_gene: TRBJ1-2; v_gene: TRBV27; CDR3aa: CASSPIAPRTGARGYTF
j_gene: TRBJ1-1; v_gene: TRBV19; CDR3aa: CASSITGTGVTEAFF
j_gene: TRBJ2-7; v_gene: TRBV28; CDR3aa: CASRPGGSYEQYF
j_gene: TRBJ2-1; v_gene: TRBV9; CDR3aa: CAPPSPVPNLHNEQFF
j_gene: TRBJ2-2; v_gene: TRBV5-1; CDR3aa: CASSLAGGSNTGELFF
j_gene: TRBJ2-7; v_gene: TRBV27; CDR3aa: CATAGVLAGDYEQYF
j_gene: TRBJ1-6; v_gene: TRBV2; CDR3aa: CASNLLDRGALSPLHF
j_gene: TRBJ2-2; v_gene: TRBV7-3; CDR3aa: CASSPSGRGVGELFF
j_gene: TRBJ1-5; v_gene: TRBV4-1; CDR3aa: CASSLLQDSNQPQHF
j_gene: TRBJ2-5; v_gene: TRBV25-1; CDR3aa: CASSDRTLQGRETQYF
j_gene: TRBJ2-1; v_gene: TRBV3-1/TRBV3-2; CDR3aa: CASSPTAGYSEQFF
j_gene: TRBJ1-1; v_gene: TRBV30; CDR3aa: CACTTGASEAFF
j_gene: TRBJ1-5; v_gene: TRBV3-1/TRBV3-2; CDR3aa: CASSPGRGDQPQHF
j_gene: TRBJ1-5; v_gene: TRBV19; CDR3aa: CASSPPNIPGLRNQPQHF
j_gene: TRBJ2-7; v_gene: TRBV5-1; CDR3aa: CASTLDLTYEQYF
j_gene: TRBJ2-7; v_gene: TRBV27; CDR3aa: CASSFSGSSYEQYF
j_gene: TRBJ2-3; v_gene: TRBV9; CDR3aa: CAASGTGGPTDTQYF
j_gene: TRBJ1-1; v_gene: TRBV29-1; CDR3aa: CSVHGTQNTEAFF
j_gene: TRBJ2-1; v_gene: TRBV7-2; CDR3aa: CASSHPLRGNEQFF
j_gene: TRBJ1-1; v_gene: TRBV18; CDR3aa: CASSPKSLVTGATDEAFF
j_gene: TRBJ2-5; v_gene: TRBV4-2; CDR3aa: CASSQVGLAGSQETQYF
j_gene: TRBJ1-1; v_gene: TRBV6-5; CDR3aa: CASSGNWKAEAFF
j_gene: TRBJ2-1; v_gene: TRBV6-4; CDR3aa: CASSDSSGSNNEQFF
j_gene: TRBJ1-2; v_gene: TRBV30; CDR3aa: CACRMGGGYTF
j_gene: TRBJ2-1; v_gene: TRBV11-2; CDR3aa: CASSLDEGGQGNYNEQFF
j_gene: TRBJ1-2; v_gene: TRBV5-1; CDR3aa: CASSLEQVTGGYTF
j_gene: TRBJ2-7; v_gene: TRBV14; CDR3aa: CASSVRDMGFYEQYF
j_gene: TRBJ2-2; v_gene: TRBV5-8; CDR3aa: CASSPGRRLGAGELFF
j_gene: TRBJ1-2; v_gene: TRBV10-3; CDR3aa: CAIRMTGIPEGYTF
j_gene: TRBJ2-7; v_gene: TRBV7-2; CDR3aa: CASSRTGENYEQYF